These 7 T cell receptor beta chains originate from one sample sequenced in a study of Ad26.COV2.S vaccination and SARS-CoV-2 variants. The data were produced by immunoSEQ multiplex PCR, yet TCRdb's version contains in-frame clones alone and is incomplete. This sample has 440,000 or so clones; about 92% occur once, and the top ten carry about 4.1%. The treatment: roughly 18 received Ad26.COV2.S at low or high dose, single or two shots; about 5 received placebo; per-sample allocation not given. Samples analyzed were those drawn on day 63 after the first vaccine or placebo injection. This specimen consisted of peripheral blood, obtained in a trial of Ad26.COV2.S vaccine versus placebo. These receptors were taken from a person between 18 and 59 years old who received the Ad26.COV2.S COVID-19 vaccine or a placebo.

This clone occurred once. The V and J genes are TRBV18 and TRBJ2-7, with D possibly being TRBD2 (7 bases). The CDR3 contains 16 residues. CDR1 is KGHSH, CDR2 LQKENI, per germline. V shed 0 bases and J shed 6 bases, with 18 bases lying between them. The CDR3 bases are TGTGCCAGCTCACCACCGGGGGGGGGCGCAGGAGCCGAGCAGTACTTC. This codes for CASSPPGGGAGAEQYF.

The CDR3 DNA follows: TGTGCCAGCAGCCAAAGCGGAGGGATTAACTCCTACAATGAGCAGTTCTTC. The encoded protein is CASSQSGGINSYNEQFF. The chain joins TRBV7-3 to TRBJ2-1; D is perhaps TRBD2 (6 bases). The length of the CDR3 is 17 residues. The V end was cut by 5 bases, the J end by 0 bases, with 17 bases between. Germline CDR1 reads SGHTA; CDR2 reads FQGTGA.

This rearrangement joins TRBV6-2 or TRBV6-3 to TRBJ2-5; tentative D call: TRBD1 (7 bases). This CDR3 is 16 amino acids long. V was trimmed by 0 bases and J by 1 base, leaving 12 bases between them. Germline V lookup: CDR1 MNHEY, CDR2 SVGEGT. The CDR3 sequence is CASSYSQGGSQETQYF. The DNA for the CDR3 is TGTGCCAGCAGTTACTCGCAGGGGGGCAGCCAAGAGACCCAGTACTTC.

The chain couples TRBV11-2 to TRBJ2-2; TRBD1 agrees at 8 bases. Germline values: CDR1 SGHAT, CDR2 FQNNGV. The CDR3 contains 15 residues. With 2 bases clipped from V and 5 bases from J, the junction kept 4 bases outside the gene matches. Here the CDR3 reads CASSLRTGGTGELFF. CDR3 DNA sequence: TGTGCCAGCAGCTTAAGAACAGGGGGGACCGGGGAGCTGTTTTTT.

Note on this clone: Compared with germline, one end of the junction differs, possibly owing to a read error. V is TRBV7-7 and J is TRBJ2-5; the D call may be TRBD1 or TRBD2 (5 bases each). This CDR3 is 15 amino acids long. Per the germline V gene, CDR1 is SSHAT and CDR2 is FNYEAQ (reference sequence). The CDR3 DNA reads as TGTGCTAGCAGCCGGGGCAGAACCAGGGAAGAGACCCAGTACTTC. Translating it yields CASSRGRTREETQYF.

CDR3 residues: CASSYIGTGGVNQPQHF. The CDR3 DNA reads TGTGCCAGCAGCTATATCGGGACAGGGGGCGTCAATCAGCCCCAGCATTTT. This chain joins TRBV5-4 and TRBJ1-5; TRBD1 matches at 12 bases. Germline trimming cut 3 bases from V and 3 bases from J; bases unmatched to any gene: 7. This CDR3 comprises 17 residues. Germline CDR1 is SGHNT and CDR2 is YYREEE (reference sequence).

CDR3 amino acids: CASSFRGNTEAFF. The CDR3 coding sequence is TGTGCCAGCAGTTTCCGTGGGAACACTGAAGCTTTCTTT. The chain employs TRBV28 and TRBJ1-1, with no clear D. Trimming removed 3 bases at V and 1 base at J, with 6 bases between. CDR1 MDHEN and CDR2 SYDVKM come from the germline V gene. CDR3 length: 13 amino acids.